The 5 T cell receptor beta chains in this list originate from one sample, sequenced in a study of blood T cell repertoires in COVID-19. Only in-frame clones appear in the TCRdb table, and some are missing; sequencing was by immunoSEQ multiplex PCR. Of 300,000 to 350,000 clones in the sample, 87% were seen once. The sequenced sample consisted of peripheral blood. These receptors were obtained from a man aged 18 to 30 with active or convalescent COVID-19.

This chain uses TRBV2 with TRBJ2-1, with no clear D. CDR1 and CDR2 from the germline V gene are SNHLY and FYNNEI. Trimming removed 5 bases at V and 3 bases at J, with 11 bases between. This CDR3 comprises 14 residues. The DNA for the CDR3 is TGTGCCAGCAGTCTCCGGTCCCTCTACAATGAGCAGTTCTTC. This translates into CASSLRSLYNEQFF.

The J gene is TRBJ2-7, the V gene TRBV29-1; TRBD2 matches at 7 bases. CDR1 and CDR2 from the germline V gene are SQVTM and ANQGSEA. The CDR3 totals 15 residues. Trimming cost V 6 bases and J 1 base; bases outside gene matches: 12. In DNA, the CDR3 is TGCAGCGTGGCCTACGGGGGGAGTCGTTCCTACGAGCAGTACTTC. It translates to CSVAYGGSRSYEQYF.

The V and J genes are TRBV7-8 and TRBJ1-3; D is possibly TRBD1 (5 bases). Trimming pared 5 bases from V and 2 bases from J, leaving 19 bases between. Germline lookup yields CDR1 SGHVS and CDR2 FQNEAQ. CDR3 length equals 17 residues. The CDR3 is CASSLDPAAGPGNTIYF. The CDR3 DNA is TGTGCCAGCAGCCTAGACCCCGCGGCAGGGCCTGGAAACACCATATATTTT.

The CDR3 bases are TGTGCCAGCAGTGTCAGGTACTACGAGCAGTACTTC. It yields the protein CASSVRYYEQYF. The V and J genes are TRBV6-2 or TRBV6-3 and TRBJ2-7, with D uncertain. This CDR3 region has 12 residues. The ends were cut back, 5 bases at V and 3 bases at J, with 8 bases in the middle. In germline, CDR1 is MNHEY, CDR2 SVGEGT.

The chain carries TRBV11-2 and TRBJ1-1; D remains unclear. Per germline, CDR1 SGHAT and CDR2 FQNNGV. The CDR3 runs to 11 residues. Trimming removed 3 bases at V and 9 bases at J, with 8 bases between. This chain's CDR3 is CASSLGSQAFF. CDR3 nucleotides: TGTGCCAGCAGCTTGGGCTCTCAAGCTTTCTTT.